Each of the 20 T cell receptor beta chains below was sequenced from the same sample in a study of T cell repertoires in cytomegalovirus infection. TCRdb redid the calling of the reads with MiXCR, one entry per CDR3 protein. The sample yields about 680,000 distinct CDR3 sequences, approximately 24% seen once. Source material: CD8+ T cells from PBMCs. These receptors came from a human donor in good health (CMV status not recorded). Some clones in this sample may be carry-over from other donors' samples.

This chain joins TRBV6-1 and TRBJ2-5; D gene uncertain. V was cut by 6 bases and J by 7 bases, with 21 bases left in between. The CDR3 sequence is 15 residues long. Germline V lookup: CDR1 MNHNS, CDR2 SASEGT. The CDR3 DNA reads as TGTGCCAGCAGCCCTGAATTTAACGGTTTTACGACCCAGTACTTC. It is translated as CASSPEFNGFTTQYF.

This clonotype was counted many times. The J gene is TRBJ2-1, the V gene TRBV6-1; 8 bases line up with TRBD1. Germline values: CDR1 MNHNS, CDR2 SASEGT. V gave up 7 bases and J gave up 6 bases; unmatched junction bases: 8. The CDR3 runs 14 residues. The CDR3 loop is CASTPDRAGNEQFF. Written as DNA, the CDR3 is TGTGCCAGCACCCCGGACAGGGCCGGCAATGAGCAGTTCTTC.

The chain employs TRBV20-1 and TRBJ2-1; TRBD2 aligns across 14 bases. CDR3 length equals 14 residues. Germline V gene sequence: CDR1 DFQATT, CDR2 SNEGSKA (reference sequence). Losses at the gene ends were 6 bases for V and 7 bases for J; bases not matched to a gene: 5. Written as DNA, the CDR3 is TGCAGTGCGAGACTAGCGGGGGGGGGAAATGAGCAGTTCTTC. Its translation: CSARLAGGGNEQFF.

This chain joins TRBV6-2 or TRBV6-3 and TRBJ2-7; D unclear. V was pared by 6 bases and J by 6 bases, with 9 bases between. The CDR3 runs 11 residues. Germline lookup yields CDR1 MNHEY and CDR2 SVGEGT. The CDR3 nucleotides are TGTGCCAGCAGAGGGTTCGCCGAGCAGTACGTC. Translated, it gives CASRGFAEQYV.

At least ten counts were recorded for this clonotype. For the CDR3, the DNA is TGTGCCAGCAGCCTCGGGACTAGCGGGGGAAATGAGCAGTTCTTC. This codes for CASSLGTSGGNEQFF. V gene TRBV7-8 combines with J gene TRBJ2-1, with 14 bases lining up with TRBD2. CDR3 size: 15 residues. V lost 5 bases to trimming and J lost 7 bases; unmatched junction nucleotides: 4. Germline CDR1 SGHVS, CDR2 FQNEAQ.

This clonotype showed up just a few times. The chain links TRBV19 to TRBJ2-2, with TRBD2 matching 10 bases. In germline, CDR1 is LNHDA, CDR2 SQIVND (reference sequence). This CDR3 spans 14 amino acids. The V and J ends lost 5 bases and 6 bases, in that order; junction bases with no gene match: 3. The chain's CDR3 is CASSAGTSAGELFF. CDR3 nucleotides: TGTGCCAGTAGTGCCGGGACTAGCGCCGGGGAGCTGTTTTTT.

This clonotype was detected many times. V and J are TRBV7-2 and TRBJ2-5, with 11 bases lining up with TRBD2. The CDR3 has 16 residues. V shed 3 bases and J 9 bases; nucleotides not matched to a gene: 12. Germline V lookup: CDR1 SGHTA, CDR2 FQGNSA. The CDR3 sequence is CASSLEGLAAQEAQYF. The CDR3 DNA reads as TGTGCCAGCAGCTTGGAGGGACTAGCGGCCCAGGAGGCCCAGTACTTC. The full variable domain, completed using reference TRBV7-2 and TRBJ2-5, is GAGVSQSPSNKVTEKGKDVELRCDPISGHTALYWYRQSLGQGLEFLIYFQGNSAPDKSGLPSDRFSAERTGGSVSTLTIQRTQQEDSAVYLCASSLEGLAAQEAQYFGPGTRLLVL.

The chain has TRBV12-3 or TRBV12-4 and TRBJ2-5; D is unclear. There are 13 residues in the CDR3. V lost 3 bases to trimming and J lost 5 bases, with 10 bases between them. The CDR3 is CASSFVSVETQYF. The CDR3 DNA reads TGTGCCAGCAGTTTCGTGTCAGTGGAGACCCAGTACTTC.

The chain joins TRBV7-9 to TRBJ2-7, with 7 positions matching TRBD2. CDR3 length: 13 residues. Germline CDR1 SEHNR, CDR2 FQNEAQ (reference sequence). With V trimmed by 6 bases and J by 6 bases, 8 bases remained unmatched. The CDR3 nucleotides read TGTGCCAGCAGTCATGGGGAGGGCTCCGAGCAGTACTTC. Residues: CASSHGEGSEQYF.

This chain links TRBV29-1 with TRBJ2-2, with TRBD2 matching 7 bases. V lost 7 bases to trimming and J lost 5 bases; unmatched junction nucleotides: 7. CDR1 is SQVTM, CDR2 ANQGSEA, per germline. The length of the CDR3 is 13 residues. CDR3 region: CSGTGGRTGELFF. The CDR3 DNA follows: TGCAGCGGTACGGGGGGAAGAACCGGGGAGCTGTTTTTT.

The chain recombines TRBV5-6 with TRBJ2-7, with D perhaps matching TRBD1 or TRBD2 (5 bases each). Trimming removed 8 bases from V and 6 bases from J, with 12 bases in between. Germline assignment: CDR1 SGHDT and CDR2 YYEEEE. The CDR3 has 11 amino acids. As DNA, the CDR3 is TGTGCCAGACCGCGAGGGGTCGAGCAGTACGTC. Its protein product is CARPRGVEQYV.

For this clonotype: This may arise from a read error, as a much more abundant clone is one base away. The rearrangement joins TRBV7-2 to TRBJ1-5, with 9 bases matching TRBD1. Germline V gene data show CDR1 as SGHTA and CDR2 as FQGNSA. CDR3 length equals 15 residues. CDR3 in amino acids: CVSSGDRGLDQPQHF. In DNA, the CDR3 is TGTGTCAGCAGCGGCGACAGGGGGTTGGATCAGCCCCAGCATTTT.

This clonotype was detected once. The chain has TRBV9 and TRBJ2-4; D is uncertain. The length of the CDR3 is 15 residues. The germline V and J ends were trimmed by 3 bases and 4 bases, with 14 bases remaining between them. Germline V gene lookup returns CDR1 SGDLS and CDR2 YYNGEE. In DNA, the CDR3 is TGTGCCAGCAGCGGAGCCCCGGACCTTAAAAACATTCAGTACTTC. Its translation is CASSGAPDLKNIQYF.

In regard to this clonotype: Possible read error: a much larger clone is one base away. This chain uses TRBV6-1 with TRBJ2-3, with 8 bases identical to TRBD1. Per germline, CDR1 MNHNS and CDR2 SASEGT. The CDR3 consists of 17 residues. CDR3 sequence: CVSSEARQGKLTDTQYF. The DNA of the CDR3 is TGTGTCAGCAGTGAAGCTCGACAGGGGAAATTAACAGATACGCAGTATTTT.

This chain uses TRBV19 with TRBJ2-3, with D possibly being TRBD1 (6 bases). Germline assignment: CDR1 LNHDA and CDR2 SQIVND (reference sequence). Trimming removed 7 bases from V and 2 bases from J, with 13 bases in between. CDR3 size: 14 residues. CDR3 sequence reads: CASTEGVPTDTQYF. The CDR3 bases are TGTGCCAGTACCGAGGGGGTACCCACAGATACGCAGTATTTT.

DNA of the CDR3: TGCAGTGCTAGGGGGCTCTGGGGGGAATCGAACACCGGGGAGCTGTTTTTT. It codes for CSARGLWGESNTGELFF. J is TRBJ2-2 and V is TRBV20-1; maybe TRBD2 (6 bases). Germline V gene lookup returns CDR1 DFQATT and CDR2 SNEGSKA (reference sequence). V was cut by 3 bases and J by 0 bases, with 17 bases left in between. The CDR3 is 17 amino acids.

Turning to this clonotype: This likely came from a read error, as a far larger clone is one base away. The chain recombines TRBV7-9 with TRBJ1-1; D is ambiguous. The germline CDR1 and CDR2 sequences are SEHNR and FQNEAQ (reference sequence). The CDR3 extends over 11 amino acids. The CDR3 loop reads CASSGNTDAFF. The CDR3 bases are TGTGCCAGCAGCGGGAACACTGATGCTTTCTTT.

The chain links TRBV6-2 or TRBV6-3 to TRBJ2-5; no reliable D call. The germline V and J ends were trimmed by 7 bases and 2 bases, with 11 bases remaining between them. The CDR3 is 13 amino acids. The germline gives CDR1 MNHEY, CDR2 SVGEGT. The CDR3 bases are TGTGCCAGCAACACACTAAATCAAGAGACCCAGTACTTC. Translation gives CASNTLNQETQYF.

The V and J genes are TRBV25-1 and TRBJ2-5, with D tentatively TRBD2 (7 bases). This CDR3 comprises 13 residues. Trimming stripped 4 bases from V and 6 bases from J, with 12 bases between. Germline CDR1 is MGHDK and CDR2 is SYGVNS. Written as DNA, the CDR3 is TGTGCCAGCAGTGCCGGGGGGCCTCAGACCCAGTACTTC. It specifies CASSAGGPQTQYF.

This clonotype was counted at least ten times. J is TRBJ2-3 and V is TRBV7-2; the match to TRBD2 covers 8 bases. The CDR3 loop spans 19 amino acids. The junction had 17 bases not matched to a gene; V was cut back by 3 bases and J by 3 bases. Germline loops: CDR1 SGHTA, CDR2 FQGNSA. The CDR3 nucleotides are TGTGCCAGCAGCTTCGCAGGGTATGAGCGGGGGATTGGGACAGATACGCAGTATTTT. Its protein is CASSFAGYERGIGTDTQYF.